The present entry profiles one TCR beta chain with its context. A junction boundary mismatches the germline segment, possibly from a read error. This sample was included in a study of cytomegalovirus exposure and HLA in healthy donors. In the PCR, 60 Vbeta and 13 Jbeta primers were used. Clones were sequenced by immunoSEQ multiplex PCR, and TCRdb holds only the in-frame ones, with some missing. This listing includes approximately 100,000 clones. The clonotype originates from a man over 45 in good health and CMV-seronegative. The sequenced sample was PBMCs.

As DNA, the CDR3 is TGTGCTAGCAGTCGGACAGGGGTGGGTAATGAGCAGTTCTTC. Translating gives CASSRTGVGNEQFF. J is TRBJ2-1 and V is TRBV7-7, with 9 bases identical to TRBD1. Germline CDR1 is SSHAT and CDR2 is FNYEAQ (reference sequence). The CDR3 spans 14 residues. Looking up the rest from reference TRBV7-7 and TRBJ2-1 gives the full variable domain: GAGVSQSPRYKVTKRGQDVTLRCDPISSHATLYWYQQALGQGPEFLTYFNYEAQPDKSGLPSDRFSAERPEGSISTLTIQRTEQRDSAMYRCASSRTGVGNEQFFGPGTRLTVL.